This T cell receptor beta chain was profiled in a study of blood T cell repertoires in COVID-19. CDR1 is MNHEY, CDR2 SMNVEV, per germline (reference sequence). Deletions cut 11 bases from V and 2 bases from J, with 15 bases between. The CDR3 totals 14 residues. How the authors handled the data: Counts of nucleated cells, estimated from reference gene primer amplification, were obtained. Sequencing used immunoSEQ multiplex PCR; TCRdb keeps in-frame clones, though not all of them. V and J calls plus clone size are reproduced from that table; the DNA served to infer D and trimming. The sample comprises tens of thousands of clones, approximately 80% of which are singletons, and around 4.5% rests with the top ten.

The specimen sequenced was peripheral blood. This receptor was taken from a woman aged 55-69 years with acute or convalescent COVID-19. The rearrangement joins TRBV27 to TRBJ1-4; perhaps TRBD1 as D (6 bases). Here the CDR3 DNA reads TGTGCCGGCCCTCGGGGGGCGACTAATGAAAAACTGTTTTTT. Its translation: CAGPRGATNEKLFF.